This T cell receptor beta chain was identified during a study of T cell changes during pregnancy in multiple sclerosis. Measured with immunoSEQ multiplex PCR; TCRdb has only the in-frame clones, and not every one. The top ten clones hold 0.5% of a sample with approximately 44,000 clones, around 90% of them seen once. The V gene end was trimmed by 6 bases and the J gene end by 1 base; junction bases not matched to a gene: 3. This CDR3 contains 14 residues. The germline CDR1 and CDR2 sequences are SQVTM and ANQGSEA. This chain uses TRBV29-1 with TRBJ2-2; TRBD2 matches 9 bases. The sequencing here drew on CD4+ T cells from peripheral blood mononuclear cells, taken in the second trimester of pregnancy. The TCR sequence derives from a female donor in good health, enrolled as a control in a pregnancy study. The CDR3 loop reads CSVELAGNTGELFF. CDR3 DNA: TGCAGCGTCGAACTAGCGGGGAACACCGGGGAGCTGTTTTTT.